Listed below are T cell receptor beta chains from one sample, sequenced in a study of early T cells in non-severe SARS-CoV-2 infection. TCRdb itself ran the 5' RACE reads through MiXCR, one entry per CDR3 protein. The sample has around 83,000 distinct CDR3 sequences, 10% seen once. Sequenced here: whole blood, sampled at baseline. These receptors were taken from an adult who was a healthcare worker with PCR-confirmed SARS-CoV-2 infection or an uninfected control (not recorded which). CDR3s include the opening cysteine and the closing phenylalanine or tryptophan. A D gene is named only where the DNA matches it firmly. The size entry is marked missing in some rows and otherwise reads once, few, many or a size class.

TRBD2 | TRBJ2-1 | TRBV7-2 | many | TGTGCCTCACTCCCGGGACTAGCGAACAATGAGCAGTTCTTC | CASLPGLANNEQFF
. | TRBJ2-7 | TRBV7-9 | many | TGTGCCAGCAGCTTGGGAGCGCGCCCCTACGAGCAGTACTTC | CASSLGARPYEQYF
. | TRBJ2-7 | TRBV12-3/TRBV12-4 | few | TGTGCCAGCAGTTTACCCGGACAGACTGAGCAGTACTTC | CASSLPGQTEQYF
TRBD2 | TRBJ2-3 | TRBV14 | . | TGTGCCAGCAGCCAAGACGATAGCGGGAGGGCCCCAGATACGCAGTATTTT | CASSQDDSGRAPDTQYF
. | TRBJ2-3 | TRBV10-2 | many | TGCGCCAGCGGAGTGAGGTCTAGCACAGATACGCAGTATTTT | CASGVRSSTDTQYF
. | TRBJ2-3 | TRBV7-2 | . | TGTGCCAGCAGCTTAGAAGGGATCGAGCTAGAATCAGATACGCAGTATTTT | CASSLEGIELESDTQYF
TRBD1 | TRBJ2-2 | TRBV5-4 | . | TGTGCCAGCAGCTACCCGACAGGGGGCTACACCGGGGAGCTGTTTTTT | CASSYPTGGYTGELFF
. | TRBJ2-7 | TRBV19 | many | TGTGCCAGTAGTTGGTCCCACGAGCAGTACTTC | CASSWSHEQYF
. | TRBJ2-2 | TRBV5-4 | few | TGTGCCAGCAGCCCCCGGAAGAACACCGGGGAGCTGTTTTTT | CASSPRKNTGELFF
. | TRBJ1-1 | TRBV4-1 | few | TGCGCCAGCAGCCAAGCCTCCGGTACTGAAGCTTTCTTT | CASSQASGTEAFF
. | TRBJ2-1 | TRBV5-1 | . | TGCGCCAGCAGCTTGGGGACGTCGGATGAGCAGTTCTTC | CASSLGTSDEQFF
TRBD1 | TRBJ2-2 | TRBV7-3 | few | TGTGCCAGCAGCACCGGACAGGGGGCCGGGGAGCTGTTTTTT | CASSTGQGAGELFF
TRBD2 | TRBJ2-1 | TRBV19 | . | TGTGCCAGTAGTATAGATGGGGCTAGCGGGAGAGGAAATGAGCAGTTCTTC | CASSIDGASGRGNEQFF
. | TRBJ1-2 | TRBV18 | . | TGTGCCAGCTCACCTGGTGTAGGGAACTATGGCTACACCTTC | CASSPGVGNYGYTF
. | TRBJ2-7 | TRBV18 | few | TGTGCCAGCTCACCGACTCGGGAGATGGGGGACGAGCAGTACTTC | CASSPTREMGDEQYF
TRBD2 | TRBJ2-1 | TRBV18 | . | TGTGCCAGCTCACCCGAACTAGCGGCCTACAATGAGCAGTTCTTC | CASSPELAAYNEQFF
TRBD2 | TRBJ2-1 | TRBV4-2 | many | TGTGCCAGCAGCCAGTTGACGAGCGGGAGTCACAATGAGCAGTTCTTC | CASSQLTSGSHNEQFF
. | TRBJ2-7 | TRBV6-5 | few | TGTGCCAGCACCACTTTCTACGAGCAGTACTTC | CASTTFYEQYF
. | TRBJ1-1 | TRBV6-5 | many | TGTGCCAGCAGTTACTCAGGGTCCGGGGGTAGGGCTTTCTTT | CASSYSGSGGRAFF
. | TRBJ2-3 | TRBV25-1 | . | TGTGCCAGTTCGGGAGAAGCAGATACGCAGTATTTT | CASSGEADTQYF
. | TRBJ2-1 | TRBV3-1 | few | TGTGCCAGCAGCCAAGGGAGGGCTGTTGAGCAGTTCTTC | CASSQGRAVEQFF
TRBD1 | TRBJ1-5 | TRBV19 | . | TGTGCCAGTAGTATGGGACAGGGGGGCCCCAATCAGCCCCAGCATTTT | CASSMGQGGPNQPQHF
. | TRBJ2-7 | TRBV21-1 | few | TGTGCCAGCAGCCGGACTAGCGGGCCGCCCTCCTACGAGCAGTACTTC | CASSRTSGPPSYEQYF
TRBD1 | TRBJ2-7 | TRBV11-2 | few | TGTGCCAGCAGCTTAGAAGTGACAGGGGGTAACACCTACGAGCAGTACTTC | CASSLEVTGGNTYEQYF
. | TRBJ2-2 | TRBV2 | . | TGCGCCAGCAGTGAAGAGGCAGCGAACACCGGGGAGCTGTTTTTT | CASSEEAANTGELFF
TRBD1 | TRBJ1-5 | TRBV27 | . | TGTGCCAGCAGTCCCCACTCGGGACAGGTTGCTCAGCCCCAGCATTTT | CASSPHSGQVAQPQHF
. | TRBJ2-5 | TRBV18 | . | TGTGCCAGCTCACCCCAGGAAGAGACCCAGTACTTC | CASSPQEETQYF
. | TRBJ2-3 | TRBV15 | few | TGTGCCACCAGCAGAGTATACAGGGTTACAGATACGCAGTATTTT | CATSRVYRVTDTQYF
. | TRBJ1-1 | TRBV7-6 | many | TGTGCCAGCAGCCCGTTCCGGGTGACGAACACTGAAGCTTTCTTT | CASSPFRVTNTEAFF
TRBD2 | TRBJ2-1 | TRBV3-1 | few | TGTGCCAGCAGCCAAGAAATGCTAGCGGGGACCAATGAGCAGTTCTTC | CASSQEMLAGTNEQFF
TRBD1 | TRBJ1-5 | TRBV3-1 | few | TGTGCCAGCAGCCTCCAGGGGGCATCGCCCCAGCATTTT | CASSLQGASPQHF
. | TRBJ2-7 | TRBV30 | many | TGTGCCTGGAGTGTATTGGGCTACGAGCAGTACTTC | CAWSVLGYEQYF
TRBD2 | TRBJ2-7 | TRBV7-9 | few | TGTGCCAGCAGCCCCGGGACTAGCGGGAGGGCCTACGAGCAGTACTTC | CASSPGTSGRAYEQYF
TRBD1 | TRBJ1-1 | TRBV7-8 | . | TGTGCCAGCAGCTGGGGACAGGGGGGAATCACTGAAGCTTTCTTT | CASSWGQGGITEAFF
TRBD2 | TRBJ2-1 | TRBV20-1 | . | TGCAGTGCTCGGGGGGGCTACAATGAGCAGTTCTTC | CSARGGYNEQFF
TRBD2 | TRBJ2-7 | TRBV7-2 | . | TGTGCCAGCAGCTCCAAGAGCGGGAGTATCTACGAGCAGTACTTC | CASSSKSGSIYEQYF
. | TRBJ2-6 | TRBV28 | few | TGTGCCAGCAGTCTACCGGTGGGGGCCAACGTCCTGACTTTC | CASSLPVGANVLTF
. | TRBJ1-3 | TRBV28 | many | TGTGCCAGCAGTTCCCCGGGTTACTCTGGAAACACCATATATTTT | CASSSPGYSGNTIYF
. | TRBJ2-1 | TRBV3-1 | . | TGTGCCAGCAGCCAAGAGTTGGTCGGATCTATAGGACTAACCCCCTACAATGAGCAGTTCTTC | CASSQELVGSIGLTPYNEQFF
. | TRBJ1-1 | TRBV27 | . | TGTGCCAGCAGTTACAGGGTTGGGACTGAAGCTTTCTTT | CASSYRVGTEAFF
TRBD2 | TRBJ2-4 | TRBV20-1 | . | TGCAGTGCTAGAGATCTGAGCGGGGACAAAAACATTCAGTACTTC | CSARDLSGDKNIQYF
. | TRBJ2-7 | TRBV28 | many | TGTGCCAGCTCCCCCCTATCCCTATCCTACGAGCAGTACTTC | CASSPLSLSYEQYF
TRBD1 | TRBJ2-7 | TRBV7-9 | many | TGTGCCAGCAGCTATGGGACAGGCGAGCAGTACTTC | CASSYGTGEQYF
. | TRBJ2-1 | TRBV12-3/TRBV12-4 | . | TGTGCCAGCAGTATCCCTAATGGGGGGAATGAGCAGTTCTTC | CASSIPNGGNEQFF
TRBD1 | TRBJ1-4 | TRBV18 | few | TGTGCCAGCTCACCCCTTCCGGGACAGGGGGAAAAACTGTTTTTT | CASSPLPGQGEKLFF
. | TRBJ2-7 | TRBV30 | many | TGTGCCTGGAGTGTTCCGGGGAGCTCCTACGAGCAGTACTTC | CAWSVPGSSYEQYF